Sequencing of this TCR beta chain was carried out in a study of blood T cell repertoires in COVID-19. Clones were sequenced by immunoSEQ multiplex PCR, and TCRdb holds only the in-frame ones, with some missing. The sample comprises about 360,000 clones, 87% of which are singletons, and more than 1.5% rests with the top ten. The CDR3 covers 15 residues. Per the germline V gene, CDR1 is SSHAT and CDR2 is FNYEAQ (reference sequence). Deletions cut 5 bases from V and 9 bases from J, with 22 bases between. Sequencing was carried out using PBMCs or T cells enriched from blood (not recorded which). This chain links TRBV7-7 with TRBJ2-5; possible D gene TRBD1, 5 bases. This clonotype was sampled from a man aged 40-49 years in a cohort exposed to, infected with or recovered from COVID-19 (not recorded which). The DNA of the CDR3 is TGTGCCAGCAGCCCCCGCCAGGGCGTCGCAGGGTCCCAGTACTTC. Amino acid sequence: CASSPRQGVAGSQYF.